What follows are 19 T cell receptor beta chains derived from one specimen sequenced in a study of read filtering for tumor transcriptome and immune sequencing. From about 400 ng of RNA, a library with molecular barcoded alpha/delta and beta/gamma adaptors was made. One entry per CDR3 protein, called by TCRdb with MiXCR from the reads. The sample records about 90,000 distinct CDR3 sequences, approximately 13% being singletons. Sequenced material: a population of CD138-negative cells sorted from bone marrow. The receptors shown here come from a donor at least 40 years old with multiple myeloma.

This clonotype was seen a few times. CDR3 in amino acids: CASSFRGKSSPLHF. CDR3 DNA sequence: TGTGCCAGCAGCTTTAGAGGGAAATCTTCACCCCTCCACTTT. The V gene is TRBV5-4, the J gene TRBJ1-6; D is ambiguous. CDR1 SGHNT and CDR2 YYREEE come from the germline V gene (reference sequence). The CDR3 consists of 14 residues. The V and J ends lost 2 bases and 9 bases respectively, with 12 bases between them.

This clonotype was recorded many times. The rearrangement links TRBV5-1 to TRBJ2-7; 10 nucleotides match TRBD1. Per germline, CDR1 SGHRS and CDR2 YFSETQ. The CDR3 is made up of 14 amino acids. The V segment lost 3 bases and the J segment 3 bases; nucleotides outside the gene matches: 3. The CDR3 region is CASSSGTGVYEQYF. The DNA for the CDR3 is TGCGCCAGCAGCTCCGGGACAGGGGTCTACGAGCAGTACTTC.

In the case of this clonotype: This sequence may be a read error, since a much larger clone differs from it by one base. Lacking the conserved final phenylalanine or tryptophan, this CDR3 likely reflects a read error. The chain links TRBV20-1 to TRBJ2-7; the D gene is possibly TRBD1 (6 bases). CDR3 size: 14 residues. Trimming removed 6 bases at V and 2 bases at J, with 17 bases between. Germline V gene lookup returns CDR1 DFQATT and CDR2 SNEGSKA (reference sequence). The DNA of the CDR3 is TGCAGTGCAAAAAGGGCAGGGACAACCTACGAGCAGTACTTA. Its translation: CSAKRAGTTYEQYL.

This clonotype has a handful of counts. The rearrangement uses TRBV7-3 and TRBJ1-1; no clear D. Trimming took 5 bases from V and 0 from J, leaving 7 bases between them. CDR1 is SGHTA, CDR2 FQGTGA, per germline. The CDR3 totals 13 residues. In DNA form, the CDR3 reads TGTGCCAGCAGCGCCGGCATGAACACTGAAGCTTTCTTT. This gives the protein CASSAGMNTEAFF.

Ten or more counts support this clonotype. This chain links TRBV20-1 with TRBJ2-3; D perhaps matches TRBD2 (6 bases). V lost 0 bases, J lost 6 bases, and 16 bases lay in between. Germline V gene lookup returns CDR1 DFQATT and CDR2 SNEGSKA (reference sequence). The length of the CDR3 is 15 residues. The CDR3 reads CSARDRRGSGDTQYF. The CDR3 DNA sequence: TGCAGTGCTAGAGATCGGAGAGGGAGCGGGGATACGCAGTATTTT.

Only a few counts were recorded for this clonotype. The CDR3 sequence is CAWSPGKDRETQYF. CDR3 nucleotide sequence: TGTGCCTGGAGTCCGGGAAAGGATCGAGAGACCCAGTACTTC. This rearrangement joins TRBV30 to TRBJ2-5; weak D call: TRBD2 (5 bases). From germline, CDR1 is GTSNPN and CDR2 SVGIG (reference sequence). CDR3 length: 14 residues. V lost 2 bases, J lost 4 bases, and 14 bases lay in between.

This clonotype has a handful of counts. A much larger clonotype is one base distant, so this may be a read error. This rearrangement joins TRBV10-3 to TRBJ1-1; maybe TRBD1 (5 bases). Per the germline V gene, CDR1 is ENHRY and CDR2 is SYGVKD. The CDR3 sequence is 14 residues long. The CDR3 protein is CALSTGTPNPEAFF. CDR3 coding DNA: TGTGCCCTCAGCACGGGGACGCCTAACCCCGAAGCTTTCTTT.

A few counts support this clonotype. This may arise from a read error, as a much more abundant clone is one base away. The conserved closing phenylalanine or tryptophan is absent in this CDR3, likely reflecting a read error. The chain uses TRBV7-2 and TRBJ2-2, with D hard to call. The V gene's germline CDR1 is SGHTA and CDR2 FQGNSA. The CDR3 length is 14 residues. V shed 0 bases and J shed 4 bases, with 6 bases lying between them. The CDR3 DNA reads TGTGCCAGCAGCTTAGCTATGGGCACCGGGGAGCTGTTTCTT. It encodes CASSLAMGTGELFL.

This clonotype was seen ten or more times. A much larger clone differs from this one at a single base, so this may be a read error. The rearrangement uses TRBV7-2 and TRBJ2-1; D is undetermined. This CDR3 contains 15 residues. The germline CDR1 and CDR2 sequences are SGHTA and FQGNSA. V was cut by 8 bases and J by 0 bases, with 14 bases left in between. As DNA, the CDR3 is TGTGCCAGCGGCCTCCTTCTAAGCTCCTACAATGAGCAGTTCTTC. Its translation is CASGLLLSSYNEQFF.

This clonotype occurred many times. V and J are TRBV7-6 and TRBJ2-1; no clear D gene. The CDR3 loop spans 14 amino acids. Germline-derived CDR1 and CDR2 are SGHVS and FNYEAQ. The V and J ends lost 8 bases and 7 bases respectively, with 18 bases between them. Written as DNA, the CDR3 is TGTGCCAGCGGAGTCGGCCCGAATTTTAATGAGCAGTTCTTC. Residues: CASGVGPNFNEQFF.

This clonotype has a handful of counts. The DNA of the CDR3 is TGTGCCAGCAGCGGCGGGCCCTGGAGTGATACGCAGTATTTT. Protein sequence: CASSGGPWSDTQYF. The chain couples TRBV9 to TRBJ2-3, with a possible D match to TRBD2 (5 bases). This CDR3 has 14 amino acids. Germline CDR1 reads SGDLS; CDR2 reads YYNGEE. V was cut by 3 bases and J by 6 bases, with 14 bases left in between.

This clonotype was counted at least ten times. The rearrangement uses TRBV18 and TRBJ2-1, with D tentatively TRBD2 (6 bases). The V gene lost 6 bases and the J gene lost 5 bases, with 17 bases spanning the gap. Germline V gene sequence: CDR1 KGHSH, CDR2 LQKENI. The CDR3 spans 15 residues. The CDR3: CASSSGTRNDNEQFF. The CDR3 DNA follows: TGTGCCAGCTCTTCCGGGACTCGCAACGACAATGAGCAGTTCTTC. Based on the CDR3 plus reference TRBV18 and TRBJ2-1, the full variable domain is NAGVMQNPRHLVRRRGQEARLRCSPMKGHSHVYWYRQLPEEGLKFMVYLQKENIIDESGMPKERFSAEFPKEGPSILRIQQVVRGDSAAYFCASSSGTRNDNEQFFGPGTRLTVL.

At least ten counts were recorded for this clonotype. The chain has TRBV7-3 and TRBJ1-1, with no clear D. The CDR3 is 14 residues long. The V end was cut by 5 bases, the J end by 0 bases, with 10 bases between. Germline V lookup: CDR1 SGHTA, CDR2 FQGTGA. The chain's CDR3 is CASSPGRLNTEAFF. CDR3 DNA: TGTGCCAGCAGCCCCGGACGGTTGAACACTGAAGCTTTCTTT.

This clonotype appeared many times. CDR3 DNA sequence: TGTGCCTGGACGGGACTAGCGGGATACAATGAGCAGTTCTTC. This translates into CAWTGLAGYNEQFF. The chain is built from TRBV30 and TRBJ2-1, with 13 bases that match TRBD2. The CDR3 sequence is 14 residues long. With V trimmed by 4 bases and J by 4 bases, 1 base remained unmatched. CDR1 and CDR2 (germline): GTSNPN, SVGIG (reference sequence).

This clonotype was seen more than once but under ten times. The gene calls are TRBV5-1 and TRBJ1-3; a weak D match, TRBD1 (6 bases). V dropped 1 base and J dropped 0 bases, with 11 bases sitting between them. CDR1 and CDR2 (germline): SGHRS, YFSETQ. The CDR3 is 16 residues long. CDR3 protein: CASSLSGDTSGNTIYF. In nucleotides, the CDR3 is TGCGCCAGCAGCTTGAGCGGGGACACCTCTGGAAACACCATATATTTT.

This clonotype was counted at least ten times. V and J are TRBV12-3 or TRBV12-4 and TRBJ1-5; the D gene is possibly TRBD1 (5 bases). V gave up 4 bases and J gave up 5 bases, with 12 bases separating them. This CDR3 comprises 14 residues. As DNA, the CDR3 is TGTGCCAGCAGTTCAGGGCTACCTGATCAGCCCCAGCATTTT. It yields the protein CASSSGLPDQPQHF.

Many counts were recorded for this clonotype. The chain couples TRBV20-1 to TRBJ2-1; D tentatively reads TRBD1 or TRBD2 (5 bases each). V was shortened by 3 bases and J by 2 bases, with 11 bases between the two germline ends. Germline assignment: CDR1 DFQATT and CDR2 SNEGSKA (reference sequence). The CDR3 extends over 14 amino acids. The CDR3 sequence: CSASGTLTYNEQFF. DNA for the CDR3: TGCAGTGCTAGTGGGACGTTAACCTACAATGAGCAGTTCTTC.

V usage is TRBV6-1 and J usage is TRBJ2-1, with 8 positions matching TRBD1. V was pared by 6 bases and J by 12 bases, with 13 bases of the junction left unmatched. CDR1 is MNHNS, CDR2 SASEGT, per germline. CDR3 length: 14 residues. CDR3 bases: TGTGCCAGCAGCGCACAGGGGGTCTACAAGGGGCAGTTCTTC. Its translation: CASSAQGVYKGQFF.

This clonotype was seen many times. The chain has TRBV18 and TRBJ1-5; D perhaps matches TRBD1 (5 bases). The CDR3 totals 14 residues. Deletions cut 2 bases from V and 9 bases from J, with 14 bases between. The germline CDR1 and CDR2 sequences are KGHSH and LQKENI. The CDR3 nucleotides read TGTGCCAGCTCACCAGCGGGGGGTGCAAGGCCCCAGCATTTT. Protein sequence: CASSPAGGARPQHF.